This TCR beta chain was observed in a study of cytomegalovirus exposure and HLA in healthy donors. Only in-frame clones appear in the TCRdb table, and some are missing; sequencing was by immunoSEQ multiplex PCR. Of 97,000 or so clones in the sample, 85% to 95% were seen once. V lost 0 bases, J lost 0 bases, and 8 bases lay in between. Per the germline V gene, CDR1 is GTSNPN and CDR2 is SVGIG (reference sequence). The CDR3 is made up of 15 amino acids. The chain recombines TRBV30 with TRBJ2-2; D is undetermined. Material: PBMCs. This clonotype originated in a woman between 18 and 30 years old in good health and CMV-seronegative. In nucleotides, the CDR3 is TGTGCCTGGAGTGTACCCTACGCGAACACCGGGGAGCTGTTTTTT. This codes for CAWSVPYANTGELFF.